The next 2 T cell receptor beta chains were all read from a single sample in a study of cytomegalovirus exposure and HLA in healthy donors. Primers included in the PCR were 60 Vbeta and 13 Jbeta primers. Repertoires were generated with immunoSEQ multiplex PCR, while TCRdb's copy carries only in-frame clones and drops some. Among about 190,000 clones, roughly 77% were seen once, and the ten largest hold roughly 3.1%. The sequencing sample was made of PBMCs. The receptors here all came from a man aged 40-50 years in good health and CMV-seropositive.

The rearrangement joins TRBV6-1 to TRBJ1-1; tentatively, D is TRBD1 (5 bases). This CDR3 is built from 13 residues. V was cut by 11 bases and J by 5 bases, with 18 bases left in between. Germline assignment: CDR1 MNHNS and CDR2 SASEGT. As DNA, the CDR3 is TGTGCCGGGGCTGATCAGGGTAGGACTGAAGCTTTCTTT. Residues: CAGADQGRTEAFF.

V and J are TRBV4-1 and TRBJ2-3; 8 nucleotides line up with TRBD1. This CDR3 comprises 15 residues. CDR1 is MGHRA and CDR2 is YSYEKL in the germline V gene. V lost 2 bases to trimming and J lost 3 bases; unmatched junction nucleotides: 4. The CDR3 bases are TGCGCCAGCAGCCAAAGGACAGGGAGGACAGATACGCAGTATTTT. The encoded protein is CASSQRTGRTDTQYF.